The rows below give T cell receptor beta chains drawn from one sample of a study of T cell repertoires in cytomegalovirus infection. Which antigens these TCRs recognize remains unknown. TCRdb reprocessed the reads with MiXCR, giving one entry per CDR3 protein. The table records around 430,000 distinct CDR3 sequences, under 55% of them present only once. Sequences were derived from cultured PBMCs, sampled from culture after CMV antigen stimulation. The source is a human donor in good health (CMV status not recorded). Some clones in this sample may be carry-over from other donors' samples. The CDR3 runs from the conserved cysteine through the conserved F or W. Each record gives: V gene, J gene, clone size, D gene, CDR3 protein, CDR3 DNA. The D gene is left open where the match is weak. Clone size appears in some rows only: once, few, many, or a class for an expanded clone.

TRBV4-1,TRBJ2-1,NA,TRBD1,CASSQEGQGAGEQFF,TGCGCCAGCAGCCAAGAGGGTCAGGGGGCGGGTGAGCAGTTCTTC
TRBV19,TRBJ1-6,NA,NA,CASSIVAGNVKKVNSPLHF,TGTGCCAGTAGTATTGTCGCAGGGAATGTAAAGAAAGTGAATTCACCCCTCCACTTT
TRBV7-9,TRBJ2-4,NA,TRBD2,CASSSSGRGDIQYF,TGTGCCAGCAGCTCTAGCGGGAGGGGAGACATTCAGTACTTC
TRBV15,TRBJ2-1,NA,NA,CATSRVTSRDNEQFF,TGTGCCACCAGCAGAGTCACTAGCAGAGACAATGAGCAGTTCTTC
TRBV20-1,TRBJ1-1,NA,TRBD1,CSAHMGGGTGGTEAFF,TGCAGTGCGCATATGGGGGGCGGGACAGGGGGCACTGAAGCTTTCTTT
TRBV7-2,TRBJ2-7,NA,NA,CASSGILATFYEQYF,TGTGCCAGCAGCGGCATCCTAGCGACGTTCTACGAGCAGTACTTC
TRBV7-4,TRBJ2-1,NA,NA,CASSPTLRTNEQFF,TGTGCCAGCAGCCCCACCTTAAGAACCAATGAGCAGTTCTTC
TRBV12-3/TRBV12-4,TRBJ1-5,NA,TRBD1,CASSPGQGQPQHF,TGTGCCAGCAGTCCGGGACAGGGTCAGCCCCAGCATTTT
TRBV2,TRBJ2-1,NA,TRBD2,CASSTGLAGGNEQFF,TGTGCCAGCAGCACGGGACTAGCGGGAGGAAATGAGCAGTTCTTC
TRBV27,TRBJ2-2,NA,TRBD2,CASAPSTGLAGLGELFF,TGTGCCAGCGCCCCGTCCACAGGACTAGCGGGACTGGGGGAGCTGTTTTTT
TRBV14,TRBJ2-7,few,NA,CASSQALGLGPNANHYEQYF,TGTGCCAGCAGCCAAGCCCTAGGGCTAGGGCCAAATGCAAACCACTACGAGCAGTACTTC
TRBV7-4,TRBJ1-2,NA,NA,CASSSVWEGNYGYTF,TGTGCCAGCAGTTCGGTTTGGGAGGGTAACTATGGCTACACCTTC
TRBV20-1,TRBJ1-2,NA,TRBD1,CSATISQGYYTF,TGCAGTGCAACTATCTCACAGGGGTACTACACCTTC
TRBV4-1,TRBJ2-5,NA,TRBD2,CASSRRLAGLETQYF,TGCGCCAGCAGTCGGAGACTAGCGGGATTGGAGACCCAGTACTTC
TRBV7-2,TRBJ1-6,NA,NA,CASSLFGDRNSPLHF,TGTGCCAGCAGCTTATTCGGGGATAGAAATTCACCCCTCCACTTT
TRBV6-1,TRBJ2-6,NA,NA,CASSVHRVTGANVLTF,TGTGCCAGCAGCGTTCACAGGGTAACTGGGGCCAACGTCCTGACTTTC
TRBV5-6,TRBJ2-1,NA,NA,CASSLTVYNEQFF,TGTGCCAGCAGCTTAACCGTTTACAATGAGCAGTTCTTC
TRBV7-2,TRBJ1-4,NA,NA,CASSPRALDEKLFF,TGTGCCAGCAGCCCCCGGGCCTTGGATGAAAAACTGTTTTTT
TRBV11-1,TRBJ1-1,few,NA,CASSLAGGEGTEAFF,TGTGCCAGCAGCTTAGCGGGGGGCGAGGGCACTGAAGCTTTCTTT
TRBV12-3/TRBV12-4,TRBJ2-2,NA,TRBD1,CASSSRQGLFF,TGTGCCAGCAGTTCGAGACAGGGTCTGTTTTTT
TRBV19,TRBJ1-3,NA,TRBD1,CASSDRGSGSGNTIYF,TGTGCCAGTTCCGACAGGGGTTCGGGCTCTGGAAACACCATATATTTT
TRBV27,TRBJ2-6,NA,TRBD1,CASSLLQGVTTGANVLTF,TGTGCCAGCAGTTTACTACAGGGGGTGACAACTGGGGCCAACGTCCTGACTTTC
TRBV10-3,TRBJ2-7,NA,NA,CAISESRQPSEQYF,TGTGCCATCAGTGAGTCTCGGCAGCCCAGCGAGCAGTACTTC
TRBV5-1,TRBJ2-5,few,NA,CASSPGADRETQYF,TGCGCCAGCAGCCCCGGAGCCGATAGAGAGACCCAGTACTTC
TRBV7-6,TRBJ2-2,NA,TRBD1,CASSLRGQLNTGELFF,TGTGCCAGCAGCTTAAGGGGACAGCTTAACACCGGGGAGCTGTTTTTT
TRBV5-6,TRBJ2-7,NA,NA,CASSPARALFYEQYF,TGTGCCAGCAGCCCGGCCAGGGCCCTGTTCTACGAGCAGTACTTC
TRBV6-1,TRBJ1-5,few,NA,CASSESGFNQPQHF,TGTGCCAGCAGTGAATCGGGTTTTAATCAGCCCCAGCATTTT
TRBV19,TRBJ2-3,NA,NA,CVRNPRGPTDTQYF,TGTGTGAGGAACCCCAGGGGCCCCACAGATACGCAGTATTTT
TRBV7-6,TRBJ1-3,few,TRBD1,CASSLGQVSGNTIYF,TGTGCCAGCAGCCTCGGACAGGTCTCTGGAAACACCATATATTTT
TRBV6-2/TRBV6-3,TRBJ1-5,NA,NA,CASRPTGGRSYSNQPQHF,TGTGCCAGCAGACCGACGGGTGGAAGGTCCTATAGCAATCAGCCCCAGCATTTT
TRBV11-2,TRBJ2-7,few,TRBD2,CASSGSGRDYEQYF,TGTGCCAGCAGCGGGAGCGGGAGAGACTACGAGCAGTACTTC
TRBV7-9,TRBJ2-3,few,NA,CASSQNSPGTDTQYF,TGTGCCAGCAGCCAAAACTCCCCCGGCACAGATACGCAGTATTTT
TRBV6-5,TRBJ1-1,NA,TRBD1,CASSLGTGSGVDTEAFF,TGTGCCAGCAGTTTGGGGACAGGGTCGGGAGTTGACACTGAAGCTTTCTTT
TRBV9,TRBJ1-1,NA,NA,CASSGTEAFF,TGTGCCAGCAGTGGAACTGAAGCTTTCTTT
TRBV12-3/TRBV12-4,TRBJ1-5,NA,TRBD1,CASSLLRVAGGNSGNQPQHF,TGTGCCAGCAGTTTACTCCGGGTGGCAGGGGGCAATTCTGGCAATCAGCCCCAGCATTTT
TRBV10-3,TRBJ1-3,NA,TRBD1,CAISPGQAHSGNTIYF,TGTGCCATCAGTCCGGGACAGGCTCACTCTGGAAACACCATATATTTT
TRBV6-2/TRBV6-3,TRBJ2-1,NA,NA,CASSYDLQGEQFF,TGTGCCAGCAGTTACGATCTCCAGGGGGAGCAGTTCTTC
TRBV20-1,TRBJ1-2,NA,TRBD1,CSARVAGGDYGYTF,TGCAGTGCTAGAGTTGCAGGGGGAGACTATGGCTACACCTTC
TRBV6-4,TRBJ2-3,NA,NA,CASSDDRRGTQYF,TGTGCCAGCAGTGACGACCGTCGGGGTACGCAGTATTTT
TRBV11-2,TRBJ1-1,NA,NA,CASSLGTRAENTEAFF,TGTGCCAGCAGCTTAGGGACACGGGCAGAGAACACTGAAGCTTTCTTT
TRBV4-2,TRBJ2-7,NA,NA,CASSQKSGPSYEQYF,TGTGCCAGCAGCCAAAAATCGGGACCAAGCTACGAGCAGTACTTC
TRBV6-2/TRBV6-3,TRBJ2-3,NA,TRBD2,CASKTRLAGGRRTDTQYF,TGTGCCAGCAAAACGCGGCTAGCGGGAGGAAGGCGTACAGATACGCAGTATTTT
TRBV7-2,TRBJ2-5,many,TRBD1,CASSPKWTGLGQETQYF,TGTGCCAGCAGCCCCAAATGGACAGGGCTGGGCCAAGAGACCCAGTACTTC
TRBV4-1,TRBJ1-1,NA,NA,CASSQDLRVTPEAFF,TGCGCCAGCAGCCAAGATCTCCGGGTTACACCTGAAGCTTTCTTT
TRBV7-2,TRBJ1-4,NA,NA,CASTDWSGGNEKLFF,TGTGCCAGCACCGACTGGAGCGGCGGTAATGAAAAACTGTTTTTT
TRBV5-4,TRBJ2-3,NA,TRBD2,CASSPRLAGVADTQYF,TGTGCCAGCAGCCCAAGACTAGCGGGAGTGGCAGATACGCAGTATTTT
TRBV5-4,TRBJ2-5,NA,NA,CASSLRLAGSETQYF,TGTGCCAGCAGCTTGAGGCTAGCCGGGAGCGAGACCCAGTACTTC